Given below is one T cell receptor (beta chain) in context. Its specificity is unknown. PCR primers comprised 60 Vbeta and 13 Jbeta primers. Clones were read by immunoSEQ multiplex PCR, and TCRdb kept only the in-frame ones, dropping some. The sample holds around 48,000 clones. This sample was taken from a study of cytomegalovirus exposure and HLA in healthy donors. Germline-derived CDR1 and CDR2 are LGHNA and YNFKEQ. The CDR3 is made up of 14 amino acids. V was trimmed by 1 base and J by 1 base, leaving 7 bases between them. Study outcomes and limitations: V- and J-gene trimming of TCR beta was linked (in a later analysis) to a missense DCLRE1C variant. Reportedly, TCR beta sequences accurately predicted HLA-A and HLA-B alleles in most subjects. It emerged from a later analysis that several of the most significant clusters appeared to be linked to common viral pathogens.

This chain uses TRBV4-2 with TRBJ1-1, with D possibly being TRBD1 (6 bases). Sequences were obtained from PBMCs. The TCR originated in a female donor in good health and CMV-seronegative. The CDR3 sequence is CASSQGTENTEAFF. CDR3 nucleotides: TGTGCCAGCAGCCAAGGGACAGAGAACACTGAAGCTTTCTTT.